This paragraph reports one TCR beta chain. Its antigen remains undetermined. No base quality information exists; no much larger clone differs at one position. This entry belongs to a study of blood T cell repertoires in COVID-19 (dated by TCRdb to 2018 to 2021). Study-wide context: Collaborator samples came from the United States, Italy and Spain and covered acute and convalescent phases of COVID-19. The material from the prospective study consisted of cDNA or gDNA derived from T cells, B-cell-depleted T cells, or PBMCs. Subjects who had been exposed to COVID-19, were actively infected with it, or had recovered from it provided the deeply sampled blood TCRbeta repertoires that made up the dataset. The repertoires were released in a freely available public database intended as a resource for research on the immune response to SARS-CoV-2. The samples were drawn from the first 160 participants of the ongoing ImmuneRACE study and from 950 to 1,500 subjects provided by 6 global collaborators. Sample metadata almost always included a de-identified subject ID, COVID-19 status, age in years and sex. HLA class I and class II types, where available, came from metadata supplied by the sample provider rather than from assay-based typing. Study-wide findings and limitations: Clinical and demographic metadata were provided uncurated, with the amount varying by source and participant.

TCRbeta CDR3 regions were amplified from genomic DNA by means of the immunoSEQ Assay, a bias-controlled multiplex PCR. As for the original processing: The number of nucleated cells in each sample was estimated from the amplification of reference gene primers within the assay. To quantify the absolute abundance of each unique TCRbeta CDR3 rearrangement, sequence reads were collapsed and filtered. For each sample, productive Simpson clonality was calculated as the square root of Simpson's diversity index across productive rearrangements. In its TCRdb copy, this immuneACCESS table keeps in-frame sequences only and misses some clones. Where compared with another copy, unresolved V genes explain less than half of these, and the others have no known cause. V, J and clone size derive from that table, while D and trimming were established from the DNA sequence. Within this sample are 200,000 to 300,000 clones, with approximately 87% of them counted one time only. The ten largest account for approximately 1.5% of the sample.

A second Seattle source provided samples from volunteer blood donors who had recovered from COVID-19. The collaborating institutions used their own protocols to collect whole blood in K2EDTA tubes. Collaborator samples were shipped for TCRbeta analysis as frozen whole blood, isolated PBMCs, or DNA extracted from either sample type. Source material: peripheral blood. This receptor was identified in a woman between 35 and 50 years old who had recovered from COVID-19.

Here the CDR3 is given as CASSLDGLSSGNTIYF. The sequenced DNA is TGCGCCAGCAGCTTGGACGGACTCAGCTCTGGAAACACCATATATTTT. The V and J segments used are TRBV5-1 and TRBJ1-3, with the D gene too uncertain to name. Trimming takes 0 bases from V and 0 bases from J, and the germline ends sit 10 bases apart. Per the germline V gene, SGHRS is the CDR1 and YFSETQ is the CDR2. Including cysteine and phenylalanine, the CDR3 has 16 amino acids. Only the CDR3 portion is preserved as DNA: 48 bases, with reading frame beginning at the first base.